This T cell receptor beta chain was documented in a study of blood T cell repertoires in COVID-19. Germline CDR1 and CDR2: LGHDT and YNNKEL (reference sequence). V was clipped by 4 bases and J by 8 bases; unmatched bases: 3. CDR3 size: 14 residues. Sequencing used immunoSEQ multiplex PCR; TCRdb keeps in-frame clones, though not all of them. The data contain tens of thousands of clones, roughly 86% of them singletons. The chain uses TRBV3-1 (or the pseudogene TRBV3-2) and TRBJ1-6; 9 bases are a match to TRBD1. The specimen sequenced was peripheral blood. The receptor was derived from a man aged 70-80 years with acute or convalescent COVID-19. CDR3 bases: TGTGCCAGCAGCCCGGGACAGGGACATTCACCCCTCCACTTT. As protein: CASSPGQGHSPLHF.